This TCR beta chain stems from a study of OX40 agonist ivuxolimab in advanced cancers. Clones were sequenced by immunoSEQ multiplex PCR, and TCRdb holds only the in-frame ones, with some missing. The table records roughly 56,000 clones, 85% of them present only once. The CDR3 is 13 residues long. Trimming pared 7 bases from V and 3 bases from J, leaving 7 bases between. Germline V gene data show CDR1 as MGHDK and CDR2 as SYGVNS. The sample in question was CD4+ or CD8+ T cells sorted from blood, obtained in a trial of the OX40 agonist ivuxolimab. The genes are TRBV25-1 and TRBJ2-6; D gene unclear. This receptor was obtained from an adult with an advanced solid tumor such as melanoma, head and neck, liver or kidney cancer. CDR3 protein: CASMAHGANVLTF. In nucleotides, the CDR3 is TGTGCCAGCATGGCCCATGGGGCCAACGTCCTGACTTTC.